One and the same sample provided the 18 T cell receptor beta chains below, sequenced in a study of shared clonotypes between healthy human individuals. The naive CD8 fraction comprised CD45RO-negative cells positively selected for CCR7 and excluded terminally differentiated effector memory CD45RA+ cells. Using immunoSEQ multiplex PCR, the repertoire was profiled, and TCRdb retains in-frame clones only, with some absent. Here the sample spans some 2,000,000 clones, about 95% being singletons. Material: naive CD8+ T cells sorted from blood. The receptors here all came from a man aged 18 to 29 in good health.

This clone was detected once. The chain joins TRBV2 to TRBJ1-5, with D perhaps TRBD1 (5 bases). This CDR3 comprises 15 residues. V was clipped by 5 bases and J by 2 bases, with 13 bases between them. Per germline, CDR1 SNHLY and CDR2 FYNNEI. The CDR3 sequence: CASSQTTVGNQPQHF. DNA of the CDR3: TGTGCCAGCAGTCAGACGACAGTAGGCAATCAGCCCCAGCATTTT.

Only one count was recorded for this clone. The chain employs TRBV7-6 and TRBJ2-1; possibly TRBD1 or TRBD2 for D (5 bases each). Germline loops: CDR1 SGHVS, CDR2 FNYEAQ. This CDR3 is built from 14 residues. V was cut by 4 bases and J by 5 bases, with 12 bases left in between. CDR3 loop: CASSSTRGNNEQFF. The CDR3 DNA reads as TGTGCCAGCAGCTCTACACGGGGCAACAATGAGCAGTTCTTC. Drawing the rest from reference TRBV7-6 and TRBJ2-1, the complete variable domain is GAGVSQSPRYKVTKRGQDVALRCDPISGHVSLYWYRQALGQGPEFLTYFNYEAQQDKSGLPNDRFSAERPEGSISTLTIQRTEQRDSAMYRCASSSTRGNNEQFFGPGTRLTVL.

This clone appeared once. The V call is TRBV6-1, the J call TRBJ2-5; 8 bases align to TRBD1. V was clipped by 7 bases and J by 3 bases; unmatched bases: 4. CDR1 and CDR2 (germline): MNHNS, SASEGT. CDR3 length: 13 amino acids. CDR3 coding DNA: TGTGCCAGCAAATCGGACAGGGAAGAGACCCAGTACTTC. The encoded protein is CASKSDREETQYF.

This clone was counted between two and nine times. The chain is built from TRBV28 and TRBJ1-1; D is possibly TRBD1 (6 bases). Trimming left V 2 bases short and J 4 bases short, with 8 bases between. The CDR3 covers 13 residues. The germline V gene has CDR1 MDHEN and CDR2 SYDVKM. CDR3 residues: CASSLARGTEAFF. The CDR3 coding sequence is TGTGCCAGCAGTTTAGCCAGGGGCACTGAAGCTTTCTTT.

The rearrangement uses TRBV19 and TRBJ1-2, with 10 bases aligning to TRBD1. The V segment lost 4 bases and the J segment 0 bases; nucleotides outside the gene matches: 11. The CDR3 is 18 amino acids. Germline V gives CDR1 LNHDA, CDR2 SQIVND (reference sequence). CDR3 in amino acids: CASSTTGTGVTANYGYTF. In DNA, the CDR3 is TGTGCCAGTAGTACGACCGGGACAGGGGTAACTGCTAACTATGGCTACACCTTC.

The chain employs TRBV6-5 and TRBJ1-2; D not certain. V shed 10 bases and J shed 7 bases, with 13 bases lying between them. The CDR3 has 11 residues. CDR1 and CDR2 from the germline V gene are MNHEY and SVGAGI. CDR3: CAIRSQSGYTF. The CDR3 DNA reads as TGTGCCATAAGGTCCCAGAGTGGCTACACCTTC.

The V call is TRBV7-3, the J call TRBJ2-7; 10 nucleotides align to TRBD2. The CDR3 totals 16 residues. Germline V CDR1 and CDR2: SGHTA, FQGTGA. The V gene end was trimmed by 1 base and the J gene end by 5 bases; junction bases not matched to a gene: 8. Written as DNA, the CDR3 is TGTGCCAGCAGCTTAAGCCCTGTAGCGGGGGGTAACGAGCAGTACTTC. This gives the protein CASSLSPVAGGNEQYF. Full variable domain (remainder filled in from reference TRBV7-3 and TRBJ2-7): GAGVSQTPSNKVTEKGKYVELRCDPISGHTALYWYRQSLGQGPEFLIYFQGTGAADDSGLPNDRFFAVRPEGSVSTLKIQRTERGDSAVYLCASSLSPVAGGNEQYFGPGTRLTVT.

DNA for the CDR3: TGTGCCAGCAGCTTGGTGGACAGTAGTATCACAGATACGCAGTATTTT. It translates to CASSLVDSSITDTQYF. This chain connects TRBV5-6 to TRBJ2-3; D might be TRBD1 (6 bases). CDR1 is SGHDT and CDR2 is YYEEEE in the germline V gene. V lost 0 bases to trimming and J lost 2 bases, with 13 bases between them. The CDR3 contains 16 residues.

The V gene is TRBV7-3, the J gene TRBJ1-5; D gene uncertain. V gave up 10 bases and J gave up 3 bases, with 10 bases separating them. Germline CDR1 is SGHTA and CDR2 is FQGTGA. The CDR3 runs to 12 residues. CDR3 amino acids: CANQQFNQPQHF. The CDR3 DNA reads TGTGCCAACCAACAGTTCAATCAGCCCCAGCATTTT.

This clone has a single count. Relative to the germline gene, one junction end is altered; a read error may explain this. The chain has TRBV2 and TRBJ2-7; D possibly corresponds to TRBD1 (5 bases). CDR1 is SNHLY, CDR2 FYNNEI, per germline. The CDR3 consists of 13 residues. The CDR3 nucleotides read TGTGCCAGCAGGGAAGGACAAACGAACGAGCAGTACTTC. Amino acids: CASREGQTNEQYF.

The rearrangement links TRBV27 to TRBJ2-5; TRBD2 might be the D (6 bases). The germline gives CDR1 MNHEY, CDR2 SMNVEV (reference sequence). The CDR3 consists of 16 residues. V lost 0 bases to trimming and J lost 1 base, with 12 bases between them. The CDR3 protein is CASSLSIAAVQETQYF. The CDR3 nucleotides read TGTGCCAGCAGTTTATCGATAGCGGCGGTCCAAGAGACCCAGTACTTC.

This clone was recorded once. This chain links TRBV9 with TRBJ2-7; the match to TRBD2 covers 9 bases. This CDR3 is built from 14 residues. The junction had 4 bases not matched to a gene; V was cut back by 3 bases and J by 3 bases. The V gene's germline CDR1 is SGDLS and CDR2 YYNGEE. The CDR3 reads CASSASGVDYEQYF. As DNA, the CDR3 is TGTGCCAGCAGCGCTAGCGGGGTGGACTACGAGCAGTACTTC.

The rearrangement joins TRBV19 to TRBJ1-4; unclear D gene. The CDR3 contains 17 residues. Germline V gives CDR1 LNHDA, CDR2 SQIVND (reference sequence). V lost 6 bases and J lost 0, with 17 bases in between. The CDR3 DNA reads TGTGCCAGTAGGGGTTCCAGCCTGGACGCAACTAATGAAAAACTGTTTTTT. Its translation: CASRGSSLDATNEKLFF.

V gene TRBV4-3 combines with J gene TRBJ2-1; TRBD2 matches at 8 bases. V lost 4 bases to trimming and J lost 3 bases; unmatched junction nucleotides: 5. The CDR3 contains 15 residues. Germline values: CDR1 LGHNA, CDR2 YSLEER. The CDR3 loop is CASSLTGLGYNEQFF. The CDR3 DNA is TGCGCCAGCAGCCTGACGGGACTAGGCTACAATGAGCAGTTCTTC.

V is TRBV19 and J is TRBJ2-6, with D unclear. The CDR3 runs 14 residues. Germline values: CDR1 LNHDA, CDR2 SQIVND (reference sequence). V was shortened by 5 bases and J by 1 base, with 6 bases between the two germline ends. The CDR3 DNA follows: TGTGCCAGTAGTCTGATGTCTGGGGCCAACGTCCTGACTTTC. Residues: CASSLMSGANVLTF.

A remark on this clone: Other DNA sequences of this sample code for an identical CDR3. V is TRBV27 and J is TRBJ1-2; tentatively, D is TRBD1 (6 bases). V gave up 0 bases and J gave up 4 bases, with 6 bases separating them. Germline V gene sequence: CDR1 MNHEY, CDR2 SMNVEV (reference sequence). CDR3 size: 13 residues. For the CDR3, the DNA is TGTGCCAGCAGTTTATCAGGGGGCTATGGCTACACCTTC. It encodes CASSLSGGYGYTF.

V gene TRBV25-1 combines with J gene TRBJ1-5; 9 positions match TRBD1. This CDR3 comprises 15 residues. Losses at the gene ends were 4 bases for V and 4 bases for J; bases not matched to a gene: 5. In germline, CDR1 is MGHDK, CDR2 SYGVNS. The CDR3 reads CASSAGTGTNQPQHF. The CDR3 DNA reads as TGTGCCAGCAGTGCAGGGACAGGGACGAATCAGCCCCAGCATTTT.

The sample holds one count of this clone. This sequence joins TRBV28 and TRBJ1-2; D remains unclear. This CDR3 comprises 12 residues. CDR1 and CDR2 from the germline V gene are MDHEN and SYDVKM. The V end lost 3 bases, the J end lost 7 bases, and 9 bases lay between the germline ends. CDR3 protein: CASSFSPSGYTF. The CDR3 nucleotides read TGTGCCAGCAGTTTCAGCCCGAGTGGCTACACCTTC.